This T cell receptor beta chain was recorded in a study of T cell changes during pregnancy in multiple sclerosis. Sequenced by immunoSEQ multiplex PCR; TCRdb stores in-frame clones only, minus some. Of about 32,000 clones in the sample, 90% to 95% were seen once. The sequencing used CD8+ T cells from peripheral blood mononuclear cells, collected in the second trimester of pregnancy. The TCR was taken from a female donor in good health, enrolled as a control in a pregnancy study.

CDR3 in DNA: TGCGCCAGCAGCCAGAACACTGGACGGAGGTACTATGGCTACACCTTC. Its translation is CASSQNTGRRYYGYTF. The chain combines TRBV4-3 with TRBJ1-2; D uncertain. The CDR3 has 16 residues. Trimming pared 3 bases from V and 3 bases from J, leaving 17 bases between. Germline lookup yields CDR1 LGHNA and CDR2 YSLEER.